This T cell receptor beta chain comes out of a study of T cell responses to AZD1222 COVID-19 vaccine. The study's findings and limits: Clonal diversity may have been underestimated, and the donors were mostly white British, with more females than males. Reportedly, close to half of spike-specific TCRs are directed against unmutated variant regions. Two AZD1222 doses significantly raised spike-specific TCR breadth and depth over controls.

Libraries were prepared by immunoSEQ multiplex PCR; TCRdb keeps only in-frame clonotypes and omits some of them. Here the sample spans some 170,000 clones, around nine tenths being singletons. Notes on this clone: Antigen unknown.

The clonotype was recovered from an adult who received the AZD1222 COVID-19 vaccine. The material sequenced was peripheral blood, taken 28 days after the second AZD1222 dose.

CDR3 residues: CASSGEAFYQPQHF. Written as DNA, the CDR3 is TGTGCCAGCTCAGGGGAGGCTTTCTATCAGCCCCAGCATTTT. The chain combines TRBV5-8 with TRBJ1-5; a possible D gene is TRBD1 (6 bases). V lost 7 bases and J lost 5, with 16 bases in between. Looked up from germline, CDR1 is SGHTS and CDR2 is YDEGEE. There are 14 residues in the CDR3.